This TCR beta chain was captured by sequencing in a study of regulatory T cells in long-lasting Graves disease. This CDR3 has 13 amino acids. The V gene's germline CDR1 is MNHEY and CDR2 SMNVEV (reference sequence). The junction had 5 bases not matched to a gene; V was cut back by 6 bases and J by 4 bases. TCR beta libraries were built with iRepertoire HTBI primers and Arm-PCR of CDR3 regions. TCRdb analysed the multiplex PCR reads with MiXCR anew, one entry per CDR3 protein. The sample contains 650,000 to 850,000 distinct CDR3 sequences, around 30% of which appear only once. The table lists this clonotype with a few counts. Noted time point: persistent/refractory GD, antithyroid drugs over 5 years with positive TRAb. After RNA was extracted from PBMCs, the TCR library was made from it.

The sequencing used peripheral blood mononuclear cells (PBMCs), collected when the disease was refractory, from a patient treated with antithyroid drugs. This receptor was taken from a female donor with Graves disease. The gene calls are TRBV27 and TRBJ1-2, with 7 bases fitting TRBD1. The CDR3 here is CASRTQGTYGYTF. The CDR3 region has the DNA TGTGCCAGCAGGACACAGGGGACCTATGGCTACACCTTC.